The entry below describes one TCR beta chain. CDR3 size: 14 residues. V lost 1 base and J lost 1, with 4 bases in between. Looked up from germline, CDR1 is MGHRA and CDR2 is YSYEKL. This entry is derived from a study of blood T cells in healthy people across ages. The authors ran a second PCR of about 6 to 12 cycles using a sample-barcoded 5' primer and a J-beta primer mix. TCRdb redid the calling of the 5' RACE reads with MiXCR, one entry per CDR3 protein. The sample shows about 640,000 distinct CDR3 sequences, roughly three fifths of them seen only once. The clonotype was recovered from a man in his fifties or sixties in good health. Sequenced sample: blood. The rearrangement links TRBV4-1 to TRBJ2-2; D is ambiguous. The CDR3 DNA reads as TGCGCCAGCAGCCAAGCCCAGAACACCGGGGAGCTGTTTTTT. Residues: CASSQAQNTGELFF.